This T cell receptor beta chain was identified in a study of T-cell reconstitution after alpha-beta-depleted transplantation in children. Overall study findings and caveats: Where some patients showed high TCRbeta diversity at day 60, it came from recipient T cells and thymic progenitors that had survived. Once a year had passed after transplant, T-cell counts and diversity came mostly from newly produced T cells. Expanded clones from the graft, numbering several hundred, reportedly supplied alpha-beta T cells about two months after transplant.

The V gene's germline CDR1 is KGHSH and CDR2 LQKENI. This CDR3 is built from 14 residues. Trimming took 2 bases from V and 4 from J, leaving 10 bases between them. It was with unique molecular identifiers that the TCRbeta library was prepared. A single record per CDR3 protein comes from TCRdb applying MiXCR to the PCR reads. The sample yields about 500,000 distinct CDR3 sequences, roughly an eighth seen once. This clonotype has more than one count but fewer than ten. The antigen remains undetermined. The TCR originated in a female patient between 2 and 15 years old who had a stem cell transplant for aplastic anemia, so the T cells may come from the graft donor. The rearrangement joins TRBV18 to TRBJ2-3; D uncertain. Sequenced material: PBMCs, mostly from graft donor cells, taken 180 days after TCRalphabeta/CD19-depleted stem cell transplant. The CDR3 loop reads CASSPKVRADTQYF. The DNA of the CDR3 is TGTGCCAGCTCACCAAAGGTCCGGGCAGATACGCAGTATTTT.